The rows below give T cell receptor beta chains drawn from one sample of a study of naive and memory T cell subsets. One entry per CDR3 protein results from TCRdb running MiXCR on the 5' RACE reads. The sample carries about 32,000 distinct CDR3 sequences, over 15% recorded once. The receptor source for this set is a female donor in good health. CDR3s leave out the opening cysteine and the closing phenylalanine or tryptophan. Size tells how often a clone was seen (once, few, many) or the class of an expanded clone, and some rows leave it out.

abundance | j_gene | v_gene | CDR3aa
. | TRBJ2-7 | TRBV6-5 | ASSLTYAYEQY
. | TRBJ2-2 | TRBV5-1 | ASSSPGRLHTGELF
few | TRBJ2-1 | TRBV7-2 | ASTIPSGGEQF
. | TRBJ1-2 | TRBV6-5 | ASSYGTGVWYGYT
many | TRBJ2-3 | TRBV29-1 | SVDPLTSGGGDTQY
. | TRBJ1-1 | TRBV4-1 | ASRTGSEAF
many | TRBJ2-1 | TRBV29-1 | SADPNPNEQF
. | TRBJ2-2 | TRBV6-2/TRBV6-3 | ASSTGTIATGELF
. | TRBJ2-1 | TRBV4-1 | ASSQERGGAYNEQF
. | TRBJ1-4 | TRBV7-2 | ASSWGDATNEKLF
many | TRBJ1-6 | TRBV18 | ASSPQWNSPLH
. | TRBJ1-1 | TRBV10-3 | AISGRGGGNTEAF
medium-sized | TRBJ1-1 | TRBV12-3/TRBV12-4 | ASSLQGMNTEAF
. | TRBJ2-7 | TRBV7-2 | ASSSPVLLTGPY
. | TRBJ1-2 | TRBV12-3/TRBV12-4 | ASSHSALQGRGNGYT
. | TRBJ2-7 | TRBV7-2 | ASSLRGLAGTYEQY
few | TRBJ1-5 | TRBV6-5 | ASSYRSGQGDSNQPQH
many | TRBJ2-3 | TRBV7-2 | ASSLHRGTDTQY
many | TRBJ1-2 | TRBV29-1 | SVDGDGSYGYT
. | TRBJ2-3 | TRBV7-2 | ASSLAIPVSGGPNTQY
few | TRBJ2-3 | TRBV4-1 | ASSNGLAGGTDTQY
many | TRBJ2-1 | TRBV20-1 | SAKRTSGGYNEQF
few | TRBJ1-1 | TRBV5-1 | ASSLLPTGLENTEAF
medium-sized | TRBJ2-2 | TRBV6-6 | ASRSIQGSGELF
many | TRBJ1-5 | TRBV6-5 | ASSYHGNQPQH
. | TRBJ2-5 | TRBV6-5 | ASRRGLAQETQY
. | TRBJ2-5 | TRBV5-1 | ASSSGGGLQETQY
many | TRBJ1-1 | TRBV6-6 | ASGPTGENTEAF
few | TRBJ2-7 | TRBV13 | ASSSQYEQY
many | TRBJ2-7 | TRBV29-1 | SVGSGASYEQY
. | TRBJ2-1 | TRBV20-1 | SVSGTGPVDEQF
many | TRBJ1-1 | TRBV29-1 | SARALQGVAF
. | TRBJ2-3 | TRBV5-1 | ASSLPTGATTDTQY
many | TRBJ1-1 | TRBV6-5 | ASRQGSTEAF
. | TRBJ1-5 | TRBV7-2 | ASNPLRNQPQH
medium-sized | TRBJ2-3 | TRBV10-1 | ASSNTDTQY
many | TRBJ2-1 | TRBV7-8 | ASQRGAGYNEQF
many | TRBJ2-2 | TRBV29-1 | SVDRNTGELF
. | TRBJ2-7 | TRBV5-1 | ASRSGGSYEQY
few | TRBJ1-2 | TRBV20-1 | SARDIRQGTGDT
few | TRBJ1-1 | TRBV10-2 | ASSDRRASEAF
once | TRBJ1-1 | TRBV6-2/TRBV6-3 | ASSPQGGNTEAF
many | TRBJ2-1 | TRBV20-1 | SAAGPLREQF
. | TRBJ1-1 | TRBV7-2 | ASSLVAGSTEAF
many | TRBJ1-2 | TRBV20-1 | SAREGGRGNYGYT
many | TRBJ1-1 | TRBV20-1 | SARRQGARTEAF
medium-sized | TRBJ1-2 | TRBV7-9 | ASREDGYT
medium-sized | TRBJ1-1 | TRBV29-1 | SVVSGGTEAF